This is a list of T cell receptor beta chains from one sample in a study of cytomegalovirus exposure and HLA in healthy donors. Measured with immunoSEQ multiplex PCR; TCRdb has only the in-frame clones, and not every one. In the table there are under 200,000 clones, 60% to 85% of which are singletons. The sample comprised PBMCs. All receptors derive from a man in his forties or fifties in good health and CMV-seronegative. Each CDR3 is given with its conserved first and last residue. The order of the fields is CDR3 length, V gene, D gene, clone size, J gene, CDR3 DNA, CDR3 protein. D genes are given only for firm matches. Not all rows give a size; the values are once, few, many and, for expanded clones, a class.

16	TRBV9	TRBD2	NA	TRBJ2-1	TGTGCCAGCAGCGTAGAGGCGGGAGTAAGCTACAATGAGCAGTTCTTC	CASSVEAGVSYNEQFF
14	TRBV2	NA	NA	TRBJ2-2	TGTGCCAGCAGTGTCCTCGGGGGTGGCGGGGAGCTGTTTTTT	CASSVLGGGGELFF
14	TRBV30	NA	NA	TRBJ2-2	TGTGCCTGGAGTGGAGACAAGCCCACCGGGGAGCTGTTTTTT	CAWSGDKPTGELFF
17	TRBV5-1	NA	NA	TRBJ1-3	TGCGCCAGCAGCTCGACTCCAACAGGAACCTCTGGAAACACCATATATTTT	CASSSTPTGTSGNTIYF
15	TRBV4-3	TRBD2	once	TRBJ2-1	TGCGCCAGCAGCCAATTTCGGGGGGACCACAATGAGCAGTTCTTC	CASSQFRGDHNEQFF
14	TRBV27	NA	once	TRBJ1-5	TGTGCCAGCCGAGGCGGATATAGCAATCAGCCCCAGCATTTT	CASRGGYSNQPQHF
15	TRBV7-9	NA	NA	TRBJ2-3	TGTGCCAGCAGCTTAGGGCCAGAACACACAGATACGCAGTATTTT	CASSLGPEHTDTQYF
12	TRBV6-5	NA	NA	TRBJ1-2	TGTGCCAGCAGTTTTGACGGGTATGGCTACACCTTC	CASSFDGYGYTF
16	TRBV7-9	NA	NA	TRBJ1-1	TGTGCCAGCAGCTTAGATAAGGCAGGGCCTAGTACTGAAGCTTTCTTT	CASSLDKAGPSTEAFF
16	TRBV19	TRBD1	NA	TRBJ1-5	TGTGCCAGTAAACGAGGACAGGCGGAAAGCAATCAGCCCCAGCATTTT	CASKRGQAESNQPQHF
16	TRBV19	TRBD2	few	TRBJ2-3	TGTGCCAGTAGTATAAGACTAGCGGCGAGCACAGATACGCAGTATTTT	CASSIRLAASTDTQYF
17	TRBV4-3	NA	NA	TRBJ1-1	TGCGCCAGCAGCCAAGACTGGGGCCGAACAGGGAACACTGAAGCTTTCTTT	CASSQDWGRTGNTEAFF
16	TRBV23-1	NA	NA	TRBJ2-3	TGCGCCAGCAGTCAATCGTACCCCCGGCGGAGTGTGGCGCAGTATTTT	CASSQSYPRRSVAQYF
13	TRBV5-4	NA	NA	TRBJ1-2	TGTGCCAGCAGCTTGAAACAGGACTATGGCTACACCTTC	CASSLKQDYGYTF
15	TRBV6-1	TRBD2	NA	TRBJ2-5	TGTGCCAGCAGTCCCAATGGACTAGCGGGAGAGGTTCTGTACTTC	CASSPNGLAGEVLYF
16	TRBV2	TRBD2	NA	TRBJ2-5	TGTGCCAGCAGTGAAACTAGCGGGAAATTTGGAGAGACCCAGTACTTC	CASSETSGKFGETQYF
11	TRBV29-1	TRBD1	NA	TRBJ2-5	TGCAGCACGGGACAGCAAGAGACCCAGTACTTC	CSTGQQETQYF
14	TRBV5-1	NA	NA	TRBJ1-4	TGCGCCAGCAGTGATACAGCCGATAATGAAAAACTGTTTTTT	CASSDTADNEKLFF
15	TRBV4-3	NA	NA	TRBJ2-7	TGCGCCAGCAGCCAAGATGCAGGGGCCCACTACGAGCAGTACTTC	CASSQDAGAHYEQYF
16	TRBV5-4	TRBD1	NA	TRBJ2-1	TGTGCCAGCAGCGATAGGACAGGGGGCTTAGGGAATGAGCAGTTCTTC	CASSDRTGGLGNEQFF
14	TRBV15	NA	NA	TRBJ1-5	TGTGCCACCAGCAGAGATGGGGGGTTAGGGCCCCAGCATTTT	CATSRDGGLGPQHF
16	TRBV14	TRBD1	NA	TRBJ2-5	TGTGCCAGCAGCCAAGCTGGCAGGGGGCGCTTCGAGACCCAGTACTTC	CASSQAGRGRFETQYF
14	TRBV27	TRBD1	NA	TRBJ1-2	TGTGCCAGCAGTCTAACAGGGGCGGGCTATGGCTACACCTTC	CASSLTGAGYGYTF
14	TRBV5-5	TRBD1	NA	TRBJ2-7	TGTGCCAGCAGCTTGGTGGGACAGATGCACGAGCAGTACTTC	CASSLVGQMHEQYF
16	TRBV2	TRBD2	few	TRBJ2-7	TGTGCCAGCAGTAGAACCGGGACTAGCGGGAGCTACGAGCAGTACTTC	CASSRTGTSGSYEQYF
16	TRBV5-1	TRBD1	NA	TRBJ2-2	TGCGCCAGCAGCTTGGGGGACAGGGCGAACACCGGGGAGCTGTTTTTT	CASSLGDRANTGELFF